This TCR beta chain was sequenced during a study of T-cell memory formation after mild COVID-19. Trimming at V came to 5 bases and at J to 3 bases, leaving 7 bases not matched to a gene. Germline-derived CDR1 and CDR2 are SGHDN and FVKESK. The CDR3 covers 14 residues. MiXCR, applied by TCRdb to the 5' RACE reads, yields one record per CDR3 protein. In the table there are more than 250,000 distinct CDR3 sequences, around 16% of which are singletons. This receptor was identified in a man between 18 and 29 years old who had mild COVID-19 (a few samples of this study predate the infection). Cell type and time point are not known. The sequenced material came from PBMCs or a T cell subset sorted from them (not recorded which). The chain couples TRBV14 to TRBJ2-7, with TRBD2 identical over 7 bases. The CDR3 DNA follows: TGTGCCAGCAGCAAACCGGGACTATACTACGAGCAGTACTTC. It encodes CASSKPGLYYEQYF. Combining the CDR3 with reference TRBV14 and TRBJ2-7 gives the whole variable domain EAGVTQFPSHSVIEKGQTVTLRCDPISGHDNLYWYRRVMGKEIKFLLHFVKESKQDESGMPNNRFLAERTGGTYSTLKVQPAELEDSGVYFCASSKPGLYYEQYFGPGTRLTVT.